The text below deals with one TCR beta chain. These data are taken from a study of T cells in Graves' hyperthyroidism and ophthalmopathy. Germline CDR1 is SGHNT and CDR2 is YYREEE (reference sequence). After removal of 1 base from V and 0 bases from J, the junction contained 5 bases not matched to a gene. CDR3 size: 16 residues. Regions amplified from RNA transcripts were the TCR beta CDR3 regions. The HTBI set primed first-round TCR CDR3 RT-PCR. TCRdb reprocessed the multiplex PCR reads with MiXCR, giving one entry per CDR3 protein. The sample includes roughly 150,000 distinct CDR3 sequences, just under 9.5% of them seen just once.

The rearrangement links TRBV5-4 to TRBJ2-7; 9 bases are shared with TRBD2. This sequence was found in a woman aged 18-35 years with Graves' hyperthyroidism that later progressed to Graves' ophthalmopathy. The material sequenced was blood. The CDR3, as DNA: TGTGCCAGCAGCTTGAGGGGACTAGCAGGCTCCTACGAGCAGTACTTC. Protein sequence: CASSLRGLAGSYEQYF.